The T cell receptor beta chain under discussion was sequenced for a study of blood T cell repertoires in COVID-19. There are a few counts of this clone. The data were produced by immunoSEQ multiplex PCR, yet TCRdb's version contains in-frame clones alone and is incomplete. In the table there are fewer than 80,000 clones, roughly 86% of which are singletons. V lost 3 bases, J lost 2 bases, and 8 bases lay in between. Per the germline V gene, CDR1 is LNHDA and CDR2 is SQIVND (reference sequence). There are 14 residues in the CDR3. The chain employs TRBV19 and TRBJ1-5, with a weak D call TRBD1 (5 bases). This sequence was found in a man between 65 and 79 years old with acute or convalescent COVID-19. What was sequenced was peripheral blood. The chain's CDR3 is CASSIEGGNQPQHF. In DNA, the CDR3 is TGTGCCAGTAGTATCGAAGGGGGCAATCAGCCCCAGCATTTT.